This record concerns one T cell receptor beta chain sequence. V shed 4 bases and J 7 bases; nucleotides not matched to a gene: 7. This CDR3 has 14 amino acids. Per germline, CDR1 SGHDT and CDR2 YYEEEE. The entry originates in a study of blood T cell repertoires in COVID-19. Turning to the study itself: The United States, Italy and Spain provided the acute and convalescent COVID-19 samples.

Sequenced by immunoSEQ multiplex PCR; TCRdb stores in-frame clones only, minus some. The sample has about 210,000 clones, under 90% seen once. This TCR derives from a woman between 50 and 59 years old with acute COVID-19. The specimen sequenced was PBMCs or T cells enriched from blood (not recorded which). J is TRBJ2-1 and V is TRBV5-6; the match to TRBD2 covers 8 bases. This chain's CDR3 is CASSPGTRPNEQFF. The DNA of the CDR3 is TGTGCCAGCAGCCCCGGGACTAGGCCAAATGAGCAGTTCTTC.